The 17 T cell receptor beta chains below were found in one sample sequenced in a study of technical replicates of blood from a few donors. TCRdb's table, derived via immunoSEQ multiplex PCR, lists solely in-frame clones and lacks some. The profile shows fewer than 20,000 clones, 65% to 85% of them singletons. Sequencing was done on a sample of PBMCs. Every receptor here comes from a human donor in good health. Some clones in this sample may be carry-over from other donors' samples.

The chain has TRBV27 and TRBJ1-2, with D hard to call. CDR3 length equals 12 residues. The V gene's germline CDR1 is MNHEY and CDR2 SMNVEV (reference sequence). V dropped 5 bases and J dropped 8 bases, with 12 bases sitting between them. CDR3 amino acids: CASSPGGLGYTF. CDR3 DNA sequence: TGTGCCAGCAGTCCCGGAGGGTTGGGCTACACCTTC.

The J gene is TRBJ1-2, the V gene TRBV6-6; D is unresolved. The germline V and J ends were trimmed by 7 bases and 2 bases, with 14 bases remaining between them. The length of the CDR3 is 14 residues. Germline CDR1 reads MNHNY; CDR2 reads SVGAGI (reference sequence). The CDR3, as DNA: TGTGCCAGCACTCCCCGACTAACGAACTATGGCTACACCTTC. Protein sequence: CASTPRLTNYGYTF.

This chain uses TRBV4-1 with TRBJ2-5; 7 positions match TRBD1. CDR1 and CDR2 from the germline V gene are MGHRA and YSYEKL. The CDR3 spans 15 residues. V shed 0 bases, J shed 0 bases, and the junction held 1 base outside the gene matches. The CDR3 region is CASSQEDRYQETQYF. The CDR3 DNA reads TGCGCCAGCAGCCAAGAGGACAGGTACCAAGAGACCCAGTACTTC.

The rearrangement uses TRBV19 and TRBJ2-7; D might be TRBD2 (6 bases). CDR3 length: 14 residues. The germline V gene encodes CDR1 LNHDA and CDR2 SQIVND (reference sequence). V was clipped by 6 bases and J by 2 bases, with 14 bases between them. CDR3: CASSGRPGTYEQYF. The CDR3 region has the DNA TGTGCCAGTAGCGGGAGACCGGGAACCTACGAGCAGTACTTC.

The CDR3 protein is CASSYPGGSDEQYF. The CDR3 DNA reads as TGTGCCAGCAGTTACCCGGGCGGGAGTGACGAGCAGTACTTC. The V and J genes are TRBV6-5 and TRBJ2-7; 7 bases map to TRBD2. The CDR3 runs 14 residues. Trimming took 2 bases from V and 5 from J; bases not matched to a gene: 6. Per germline, CDR1 MNHEY and CDR2 SVGAGI.

The chain is built from TRBV28 and TRBJ2-4, with D possibly matching TRBD2 (5 bases). The CDR3 sequence is 14 residues long. Germline-derived CDR1 and CDR2 are MDHEN and SYDVKM. With 5 bases removed from V and 0 bases from J, the gap between germline ends came to 8 bases. The DNA for the CDR3 is TGTGCCAGCAGTGAGGGAAGAGCCAAAAACATTCAGTACTTC. Translated: CASSEGRAKNIQYF. Full variable domain (remainder filled in from reference TRBV28 and TRBJ2-4): DVKVTQSSRYLVKRTGEKVFLECVQDMDHENMFWYRQDPGLGLRLIYFSYDVKMKEKGDIPEGYSVSREKKERFSLILESASTNQTSMYLCASSEGRAKNIQYFGAGTRLSVL.

The gene calls are TRBV7-6 and TRBJ2-7; 11 bases are a match to TRBD2. The CDR3 runs to 17 residues. Germline V lookup: CDR1 SGHVS, CDR2 FNYEAQ. Germline trimming cut 4 bases from V and 9 bases from J; bases unmatched to any gene: 17. The CDR3 region is CASSSSKLRTSGSRQYF. CDR3 sequence (DNA): TGTGCCAGCAGCTCGTCGAAATTGCGAACTAGCGGGAGTCGGCAGTACTTC.

CDR3 residues: CASSLNSGAFQETQYF. The CDR3 bases are TGTGCCAGCAGCTTAAATAGCGGGGCTTTCCAAGAGACCCAGTACTTC. The chain has TRBV7-8 and TRBJ2-5; 8 bases match TRBD2. The germline V gene has CDR1 SGHVS and CDR2 FQNEAQ. The CDR3 loop spans 16 amino acids. The J segment lost 1 base and the V segment lost 2 bases, leaving 6 bases of the junction unmatched.

The chain is built from TRBV11-2 and TRBJ2-2, with 9 bases fitting TRBD1. Per germline, CDR1 SGHAT and CDR2 FQNNGV. V shed 10 bases, J shed 3 bases, and the junction held 9 bases outside the gene matches. The CDR3 runs to 15 residues. The CDR3 protein is CATRGGQGYTGELFF. CDR3 bases: TGTGCCACTCGAGGGGGACAGGGCTACACCGGGGAGCTGTTTTTT.

The chain recombines TRBV11-3 with TRBJ1-1; D not certain. The V and J ends lost 2 bases and 9 bases respectively, with 13 bases between them. The CDR3 runs to 13 residues. CDR1 and CDR2 (germline): SGHNT, YENEEA. The CDR3 sequence: CASSLNFGEKAFF. DNA for the CDR3: TGTGCCAGCAGCTTAAATTTTGGGGAGAAAGCTTTCTTT.

In this sample, this clone turned up once. For the CDR3, the DNA is TGTGCCACCAAACAACAGTCTAGCACAGATACGCAGTATTTT. Protein: CATKQQSSTDTQYF. This sequence joins TRBV19 and TRBJ2-3; D remains ambiguous. From germline, CDR1 is LNHDA and CDR2 SQIVND (reference sequence). With 10 bases removed from V and 0 bases from J, the gap between germline ends came to 14 bases. This CDR3 comprises 14 residues.

The chain couples TRBV6-4 to TRBJ2-3; 8 bases fit TRBD2. Per germline, CDR1 MRHNA and CDR2 SNTAGT. V lost 5 bases to trimming and J lost 4 bases; unmatched junction nucleotides: 11. The CDR3 consists of 16 residues. The DNA for the CDR3 is TGTGCCAGCAGTCCCGAAAGCGGGGGTTCCTCAGATACGCAGTATTTT. Encoded protein: CASSPESGGSSDTQYF.

This chain joins TRBV6-1 and TRBJ1-4; 7 bases match TRBD1. Germline V gene sequence: CDR1 MNHNS, CDR2 SASEGT. This CDR3 region has 15 residues. V lost 4 bases, J lost 3 bases, and 5 bases stayed unmatched. The DNA for the CDR3 is TGTGCCAGCAGTGCCCAGGGGGAGGCTAATGAAAAACTGTTTTTT. Translating it yields CASSAQGEANEKLFF.

The chain couples TRBV27 to TRBJ2-2, with 8 bases lining up with TRBD1. Unmatched junction bases numbered 14, after V lost 5 bases and J lost 9 bases. The CDR3 totals 16 residues. From germline, CDR1 is MNHEY and CDR2 SMNVEV (reference sequence). The DNA for the CDR3 is TGTGCCAGCAGTCCGAAAACAGGGGGACGCGCCCGGGAGCTGTTTTTT. It is translated as CASSPKTGGRARELFF.

V gene TRBV28 combines with J gene TRBJ1-2, with D possibly TRBD1 on 6 matching bases. Trimming shortened V by 4 bases and J by 8 bases, and 11 bases separated the two germline ends. Germline assignment: CDR1 MDHEN and CDR2 SYDVKM. The length of the CDR3 is 12 residues. The CDR3: CASSSTGFGYTF. CDR3 coding DNA: TGTGCCAGCAGTTCTACAGGGTTCGGCTACACCTTC.

The CDR3 sequence is CSVASRITEAFF. CDR3 DNA: TGCAGCGTTGCTAGTCGTATCACTGAAGCTTTCTTT. The chain carries TRBV29-1 and TRBJ1-1; D call uncertain. V dropped 4 bases and J dropped 4 bases, with 10 bases sitting between them. CDR3 size: 12 residues. Germline loops: CDR1 SQVTM, CDR2 ANQGSEA.

The table lists this clone with a count of one. The chain is built from TRBV13 and TRBJ1-1; D gene ambiguous. This CDR3 comprises 16 residues. Trimming took 9 bases from V and 0 from J, leaving 20 bases between them. The germline V gene has CDR1 PRHDT and CDR2 FYEKMQ (reference sequence). The CDR3 reads CARARPLETMNTEAFF. The CDR3 bases are TGTGCCAGGGCAAGGCCCTTAGAGACTATGAACACTGAAGCTTTCTTT. The full variable domain, rest sourced from reference TRBV13 and TRBJ1-1, is AAGVIQSPRHLIKEKRETATLKCYPIPRHDTVYWYQQGPGQDPQFLISFYEKMQSDKGSIPDRFSAQQFSDYHSELNMSSLELGDSALYFCARARPLETMNTEAFFGQGTRLTVV.